A selection of T cell receptor beta chains follows, all from one sample in a study of T cell clones after liver transplantation. The protocol was immunoSEQ multiplex PCR, while the TCRdb copy is restricted to in-frame clones and leaves out a portion. The sample has nearly 55,000 clones, roughly 83% seen once. The source material was CD4+ T cells from blood, sampled before liver transplant. The source is a human donor who received a liver transplant. Each CDR3 is given with its conserved first and last residue. The D gene is left open where the match is weak. Rows give clone size only sometimes, using once, few, many, or a class for an expanded clone.

clone size	V gene	J gene	D gene	CDR3 protein	CDR3 DNA
-	TRBV7-2	TRBJ1-2	-	CASRGQVGYTF	TGTGCCAGCAGGGGTCAGGTTGGCTACACCTTC
-	TRBV5-1	TRBJ2-2	TRBD1	CASSTRQGNTGELFF	TGCGCCAGCAGCACCAGACAGGGGAACACCGGGGAGCTGTTTTTT
medium-sized	TRBV14	TRBJ2-3	-	CASSQDWRASDTQYF	TGTGCCAGCAGCCAAGATTGGCGGGCATCAGATACGCAGTATTTT
once	TRBV18	TRBJ1-5	-	CASSPNGGENQPQHF	TGTGCCAGCTCACCGAACGGAGGGGAGAATCAGCCCCAGCATTTT
once	TRBV5-1	TRBJ2-5	TRBD1	CASRNSGTGVVQETQYF	TGCGCCAGCAGAAACTCCGGGACAGGGGTCGTTCAGGAGACCCAGTACTTC
-	TRBV4-1	TRBJ1-5	-	CASSQLRDGLNQPQHF	TGCGCCAGCAGCCAACTCCGGGACGGCTTAAATCAGCCCCAGCATTTT
-	TRBV28	TRBJ2-3	-	CASSFRLTDTQYF	TGTGCCAGCAGTTTCCGACTAACAGATACGCAGTATTTT
medium-sized	TRBV5-1	TRBJ2-3	TRBD2	CASSFAGTSGFPDTQYF	TGCGCCAGCAGCTTCGCCGGGACTAGCGGTTTTCCAGATACGCAGTATTTT
-	TRBV6-5	TRBJ2-6	-	CASSGGSGANVLTF	TGTGCCAGCAGTGGAGGCTCTGGGGCCAACGTCCTGACTTTC
-	TRBV7-3	TRBJ1-1	-	CASSLIEGGTEAFF	TGTGCCAGCAGCTTAATTGAGGGGGGGACTGAAGCTTTCTTT
-	TRBV2	TRBJ1-1	TRBD1	CASNIQGANTEAFF	TGTGCCAGCAATATACAGGGGGCCAACACTGAAGCTTTCTTT
-	TRBV27	TRBJ2-2	-	CASSSPLVWGANTGELFF	TGTGCCAGCAGTTCCCCCCTGGTCTGGGGGGCGAACACCGGGGAGCTGTTTTTT
-	TRBV28	TRBJ2-7	-	CASGKSPEVYEQYF	TGTGCCAGCGGAAAGTCTCCGGAGGTCTACGAGCAGTACTTC
-	TRBV5-4	TRBJ1-2	-	CASSPSRVRSYGYTF	TGTGCCAGCAGTCCAAGTAGGGTTCGTTCCTATGGCTACACCTTC
-	TRBV5-1	TRBJ2-7	-	CASSSPQGSLREQYF	TGCGCCAGCAGCTCCCCACAGGGCTCCTTGAGGGAGCAGTACTTC
-	TRBV14	TRBJ2-1	-	CASSQDFYGRYRNEQFF	TGTGCCAGCAGCCAAGACTTTTACGGGAGATATCGCAATGAGCAGTTCTTC
once	TRBV5-1	TRBJ2-5	-	CASSPPRTPEETQYF	TGCGCCAGCAGCCCCCCCCGGACACCAGAAGAGACCCAGTACTTC
-	TRBV7-2	TRBJ2-7	TRBD1	CASTIIRGRLGEQYF	TGTGCCAGCACAATCATCAGGGGGCGGCTTGGCGAGCAGTACTTC
-	TRBV5-6	TRBJ2-3	-	CASSLLSGPVTDTQYF	TGTGCCAGCAGCTTATTGTCGGGGCCGGTCACAGATACGCAGTATTTT
-	TRBV7-9	TRBJ2-1	TRBD2	CASSLASGGGGAEQFF	TGTGCCAGCAGCTTAGCGTCGGGTGGCGGGGGGGCCGAGCAGTTCTTC
-	TRBV6-5	TRBJ2-3	TRBD1	CASSYSGTGGTDTQYF	TGTGCCAGCAGTTACTCCGGGACAGGGGGCACAGATACGCAGTATTTT
-	TRBV2	TRBJ2-7	-	CASSGVTDYEQYF	TGTGCCAGCAGTGGGGTTACAGACTACGAGCAGTACTTC
-	TRBV7-7	TRBJ2-2	-	CASSFAGADTGELFF	TGTGCCAGCAGCTTCGCGGGGGCCGACACCGGGGAGCTGTTTTTT
-	TRBV2	TRBJ2-4	-	CASTYSVGFGIQYF	TGTGCCAGCACTTACAGCGTAGGTTTTGGCATTCAGTACTTC
-	TRBV11-2	TRBJ2-3	-	CASSLSLTGKDTQYF	TGTGCCAGCAGCCTCAGTCTTACAGGGAAGGATACGCAGTATTTT
-	TRBV7-2	TRBJ2-7	-	CASTPLGPIPYEQYF	TGTGCCAGCACCCCCTTGGGACCGATACCCTACGAGCAGTACTTC
-	TRBV9	TRBJ2-3	TRBD2	CASSATGLAGQGRNTQYF	TGTGCCAGCAGCGCCACGGGACTAGCGGGGCAGGGTCGCAATACGCAGTATTTT
-	TRBV5-1	TRBJ2-1	-	CASRPGSFIGAYNEQFF	TGCGCCAGCAGACCCGGGAGTTTCATTGGCGCCTACAATGAGCAGTTCTTC
-	TRBV5-1	TRBJ1-1	-	CASSPWAGAVTEAFF	TGCGCCAGCAGCCCCTGGGCGGGCGCGGTCACTGAAGCTTTCTTT
-	TRBV9	TRBJ2-2	TRBD2	CASSGELAGTGELFF	TGTGCCAGCAGCGGAGAACTAGCGGGTACCGGGGAGCTGTTTTTT
-	TRBV29-1	TRBJ2-7	-	CSVEVRWEQYF	TGCAGCGTTGAAGTCCGCTGGGAGCAGTACTTC
-	TRBV6-4	TRBJ2-2	TRBD1	CASSGTGGTGELFF	TGTGCCAGCAGTGGGACAGGGGGCACCGGGGAGCTGTTTTTT
-	TRBV12-2	TRBJ1-5	-	CASRLSDRGSDQGQTHNSNQPQHF	TGTGCAAGTCGCTTATCGGATCGGGGATCGGACCAGGGACAGACTCATAATAGCAATCAGCCCCAGCATTTT
once	TRBV19	TRBJ1-5	-	CASSMGHQGNQPQHF	TGTGCCAGTAGTATGGGACATCAGGGCAATCAGCCCCAGCATTTT
-	TRBV28	TRBJ1-5	-	CASTPNRDQPQHF	TGTGCCAGCACCCCCAACAGGGATCAGCCCCAGCATTTT
once	TRBV6-5	TRBJ2-7	TRBD1	CASSYLRQGARYEQYF	TGTGCCAGCAGTTACTTGCGACAGGGGGCGCGGTACGAGCAGTACTTC
-	TRBV11-2	TRBJ2-5	-	CASSLEVRQETQYF	TGTGCCAGCAGCTTAGAGGTCAGGCAAGAGACCCAGTACTTC
-	TRBV6-6	TRBJ2-1	TRBD2	CASSLESGGNEQFF	TGTGCCAGCAGCTTAGAATCGGGAGGCAATGAGCAGTTCTTC
-	TRBV19	TRBJ2-5	-	CASSNLGLGQETQYF	TGTGCCAGTAGTAATCTAGGGTTGGGACAAGAGACCCAGTACTTC
-	TRBV28	TRBJ2-3	TRBD2	CASSLYASGDEDTQYF	TGTGCCAGCAGTTTATACGCTAGCGGGGATGAAGATACGCAGTATTTT
-	TRBV28	TRBJ1-5	-	CASIPGLQSNQPQHF	TGTGCCAGCATCCCGGGTTTACAGAGCAATCAGCCCCAGCATTTT
-	TRBV11-2	TRBJ2-3	-	CASSLGRINTDTQYF	TGTGCCAGCAGCTTAGGTAGGATCAACACAGATACGCAGTATTTT
-	TRBV6-1	TRBJ2-2	TRBD2	CASRTSGNTGELFF	TGTGCCAGTAGGACTAGCGGAAACACCGGGGAGCTGTTTTTT
-	TRBV11-2	TRBJ1-1	TRBD1	CASSLSGTGGLRGAFF	TGTGCCAGCAGCTTATCGGGGACAGGGGGTCTCCGTGGGGCTTTCTTT
-	TRBV25-1	TRBJ1-2	-	CASSQPLFSGYTF	TGTGCCAGCAGTCAGCCCCTCTTCAGTGGCTACACCTTC
-	TRBV7-2	TRBJ2-1	TRBD2	CASSLALAGNEQFF	TGTGCCAGCAGCTTAGCCCTAGCGGGAAATGAGCAGTTCTTC
-	TRBV5-6	TRBJ1-2	-	CASSLSPRVGGYTF	TGTGCCAGCAGCTTGTCCCCCAGGGTAGGAGGCTACACCTTC